This T cell receptor (beta chain) was retrieved from a study of blood T cells in healthy people across ages. Turning to the study itself: T cells yielded about one barcoded beta molecule per two cells through template switching. Findings of the study overall: It was not possible, with unsorted PBMCs, to conclusively compare naive and antigen-experienced cells. Shifts in expanded clonotypes may have been confounded by donor CMV status, which was unknown.

The use of a sample-barcoded 5' primer and a J-beta primer mix characterized a second PCR of roughly 6 to 11 cycles. TCRdb analysed the 5' RACE reads with MiXCR anew, one entry per CDR3 protein. The table records some 860,000 distinct CDR3 sequences, 56% of them present only once. This clonotype was picked up one time. Its antigen is still unknown. The study drew donors from healthy Caucasian individuals in Russia aged about 6 to 95. The trim removed 4 bases at V and 4 bases at J, leaving 9 bases unmatched. Per germline, CDR1 MNHNY and CDR2 SVGAGI (reference sequence). The CDR3 contains 17 residues. V gene TRBV6-6 combines with J gene TRBJ2-3; 12 nucleotides align to TRBD1. Sequencing was performed on blood. The clonotype originates from a middle-aged man in good health. CDR3 loop: CASSSKGQGANADTQYF. The DNA for the CDR3 is TGTGCCAGCAGTTCCAAGGGACAGGGGGCGAATGCAGATACGCAGTATTTT.